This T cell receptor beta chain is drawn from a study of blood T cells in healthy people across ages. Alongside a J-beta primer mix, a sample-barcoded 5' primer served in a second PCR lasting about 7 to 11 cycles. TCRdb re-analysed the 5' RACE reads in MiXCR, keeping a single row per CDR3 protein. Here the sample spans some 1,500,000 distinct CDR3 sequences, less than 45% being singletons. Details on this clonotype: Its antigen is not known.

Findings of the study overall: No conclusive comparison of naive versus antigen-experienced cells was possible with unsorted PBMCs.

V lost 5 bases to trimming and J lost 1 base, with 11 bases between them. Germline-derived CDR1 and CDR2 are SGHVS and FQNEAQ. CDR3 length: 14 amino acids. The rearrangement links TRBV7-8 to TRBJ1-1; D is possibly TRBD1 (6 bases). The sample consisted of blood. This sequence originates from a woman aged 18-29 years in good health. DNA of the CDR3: TGTGCCAGCAGCAACAGGGCGACGAACACTGAAGCTTTCTTT. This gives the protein CASSNRATNTEAFF.